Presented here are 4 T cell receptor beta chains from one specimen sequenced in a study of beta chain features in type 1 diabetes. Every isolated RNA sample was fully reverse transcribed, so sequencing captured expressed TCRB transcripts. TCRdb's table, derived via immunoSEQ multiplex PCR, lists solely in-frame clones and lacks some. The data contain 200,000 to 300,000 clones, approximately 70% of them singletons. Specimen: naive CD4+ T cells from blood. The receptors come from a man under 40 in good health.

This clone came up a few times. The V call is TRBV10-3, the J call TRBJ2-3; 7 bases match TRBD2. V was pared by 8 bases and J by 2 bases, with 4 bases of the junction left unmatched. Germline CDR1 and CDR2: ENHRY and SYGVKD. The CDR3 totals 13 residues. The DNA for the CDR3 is TGTGCCATCCTAGCGGACCCCACAGATACGCAGTATTTT. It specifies CAILADPTDTQYF.

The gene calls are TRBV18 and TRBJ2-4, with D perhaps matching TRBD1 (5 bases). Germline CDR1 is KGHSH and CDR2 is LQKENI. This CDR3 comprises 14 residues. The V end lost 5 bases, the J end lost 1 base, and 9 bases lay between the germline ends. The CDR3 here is CASSEGVAKNIQYF. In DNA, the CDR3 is TGTGCCAGCTCAGAAGGGGTGGCCAAAAACATTCAGTACTTC.

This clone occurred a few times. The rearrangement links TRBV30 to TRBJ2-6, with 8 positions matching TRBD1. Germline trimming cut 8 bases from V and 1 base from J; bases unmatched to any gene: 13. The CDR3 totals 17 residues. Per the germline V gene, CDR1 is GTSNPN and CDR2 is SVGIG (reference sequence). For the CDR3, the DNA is TGTGCCGGGGTATCCGGACAGGGCTTTTCTGGGGCCAACGTCCTGACTTTC. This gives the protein CAGVSGQGFSGANVLTF.

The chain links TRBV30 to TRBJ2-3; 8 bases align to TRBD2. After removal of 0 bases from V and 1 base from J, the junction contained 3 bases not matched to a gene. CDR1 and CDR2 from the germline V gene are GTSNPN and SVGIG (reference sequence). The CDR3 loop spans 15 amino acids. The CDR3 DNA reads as TGTGCCTGGAGTGTACGGGAGGGCCGCACAGATACGCAGTATTTT. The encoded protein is CAWSVREGRTDTQYF.